Listed below are T cell receptor beta chains from one sample, sequenced in a study of beta chain features in type 1 diabetes. The assay was immunoSEQ multiplex PCR, and TCRdb's table has in-frame clones only and misses some. Of about 710,000 clones listed, around 15% are singletons. The sample taken for sequencing was naive CD4+ T cells from blood. The source of these receptors is a man aged 18 to 30 with type 1 diabetes. The CDR3 runs from the conserved cysteine through the conserved F or W. D genes are given only for firm matches. The size field is filled for only some rows; it gives once, few, many or a size class.

j_gene	abundance	len	v_gene	d_gene	CDR3aa	CDR3nt
TRBJ1-4	few	14	TRBV19	NA	CASSITGLGEKLFF	TGTGCCAGTAGCATTACAGGATTAGGAGAAAAACTGTTTTTT
TRBJ1-3	NA	13	TRBV15	NA	CATSRDVGNTIYF	TGTGCCACCAGCAGAGACGTTGGAAACACCATATATTTT
TRBJ1-1	few	15	TRBV18	NA	CASSPALGPNTEAFF	TGTGCCAGCTCACCCGCACTTGGGCCTAACACTGAAGCTTTCTTT
TRBJ2-1	NA	17	TRBV5-1	TRBD2	CASSYWGAGDSYNEQFF	TGCGCCAGCAGCTACTGGGGAGCGGGAGACTCCTACAATGAGCAGTTCTTC
TRBJ1-3	NA	13	TRBV6-5	NA	CASSSDAGNTIYF	TGTGCCAGCAGCTCGGACGCAGGAAACACCATATATTTT
TRBJ2-3	NA	18	TRBV5-4	TRBD2	CASSLGGASGSFTDTQYF	TGTGCCAGCAGCTTGGGTGGGGCTAGCGGGAGTTTCACAGATACGCAGTATTTT
TRBJ2-3	few	14	TRBV4-2	TRBD2	CASRRAGGTDTQYF	TGTGCCAGCCGGCGAGCGGGGGGCACAGATACGCAGTATTTT
TRBJ2-3	few	14	TRBV7-9	NA	CASSLQVTVDTQYF	TGTGCCAGCAGCTTACAGGTGACGGTAGATACGCAGTATTTT
TRBJ2-3	NA	14	TRBV29-1	NA	CSVGTAASTDTQYF	TGCAGCGTCGGGACTGCAGCTAGCACAGATACGCAGTATTTT
TRBJ1-4	NA	15	TRBV11-2	NA	CASSLRGLTNEKLFF	TGTGCCAGCAGCCTCAGGGGTCTAACTAATGAAAAACTGTTTTTT
TRBJ2-7	NA	14	TRBV7-9	NA	CASRPQELSYEQYF	TGTGCCAGCAGACCACAGGAGCTATCCTACGAGCAGTACTTC
TRBJ2-5	NA	13	TRBV18	NA	CASSPRLQETQYF	TGTGCCAGCTCACCCAGGTTGCAAGAGACCCAGTACTTC
TRBJ2-1	few	15	TRBV29-1	NA	CSVEPGTHLYNEQFF	TGCAGCGTTGAACCCGGGACCCACCTCTACAATGAGCAGTTCTTC
TRBJ1-5	few	14	TRBV9	NA	CASSVGGNNQPQHF	TGTGCCAGCAGCGTAGGAGGGAACAATCAGCCCCAGCATTTT
TRBJ2-7	NA	14	TRBV7-9	TRBD1	CASRGQGTSYEQYF	TGTGCCAGCAGAGGACAGGGGACCTCCTACGAGCAGTACTTC
TRBJ2-1	few	15	TRBV30	TRBD2	CAWRLGTSSYNEQFF	TGTGCCTGGAGGCTCGGGACTAGCTCATACAATGAGCAGTTCTTC
TRBJ2-2	few	17	TRBV9	TRBD2	CASSVGVAGVVAGELFF	TGTGCCAGCAGCGTAGGGGTAGCGGGAGTAGTAGCCGGGGAGCTGTTTTTT
TRBJ2-1	NA	11	TRBV9	NA	CASSGYNEQFF	TGTGCCAGCAGCGGATACAATGAGCAGTTCTTC
TRBJ1-4	few	14	TRBV30	NA	CAWSRGADREKLFF	TGTGCCTGGAGTCGAGGGGCCGATCGGGAAAAACTGTTTTTT
TRBJ2-7	NA	18	TRBV5-1	TRBD1	CASSLALTGGRFVYEQYF	TGCGCCAGCAGCTTGGCCCTGACAGGGGGCCGGTTTGTGTACGAGCAGTACTTC
TRBJ1-1	NA	13	TRBV29-1	NA	CSYAGALNTEAFF	TGCAGCTACGCGGGGGCCTTGAACACTGAAGCTTTCTTT
TRBJ1-2	NA	14	TRBV9	NA	CASSVARLNYGYTF	TGTGCCAGCAGCGTAGCTCGGCTCAACTATGGCTACACCTTC
TRBJ2-1	few	15	TRBV2	NA	CASSFSGTKYNEQFF	TGTGCCAGCAGTTTCTCCGGGACAAAGTACAATGAGCAGTTCTTC
TRBJ2-3	NA	17	TRBV5-1	TRBD1	CASSLAGQGPLADTQYF	TGCGCCAGCAGCTTGGCTGGACAGGGCCCCCTCGCAGATACGCAGTATTTT
TRBJ2-1	NA	14	TRBV15	NA	CATSRDSPRDEQFF	TGTGCCACCAGCAGAGATTCCCCCAGGGATGAGCAGTTCTTC
TRBJ2-3	NA	13	TRBV10-3	NA	CAISEFSTDTQYF	TGTGCCATCAGTGAGTTCTCCACAGATACGCAGTATTTT
TRBJ2-1	NA	14	TRBV19	NA	CASSIDLPGYEQFF	TGTGCCAGTAGTATAGATCTCCCAGGCTATGAGCAGTTCTTC
TRBJ2-3	few	13	TRBV27	NA	CASSLSPRNTQYF	TGTGCCAGCAGTTTATCACCCAGAAATACGCAGTATTTT
TRBJ2-7	NA	13	TRBV10-3	TRBD1	CAIGQGVTYEQYF	TGTGCCATCGGACAGGGGGTAACCTACGAGCAGTACTTC
TRBJ1-1	few	13	TRBV7-9	NA	CASSVTENTEAFF	TGTGCCAGCAGCGTTACAGAGAACACTGAAGCTTTCTTT
TRBJ2-5	NA	11	TRBV11-2	NA	CASSRTETQYF	TGTGCCAGCAGCCGCACAGAGACCCAGTACTTC
TRBJ1-2	NA	14	TRBV4-3	NA	CASSQESSMSGYTF	TGCGCCAGCAGCCAAGAGAGTTCCATGTCTGGCTACACCTTC
TRBJ2-5	NA	14	TRBV5-6	NA	CASSARDTQETQYF	TGTGCCAGCAGCGCCCGGGACACTCAAGAGACCCAGTACTTC
TRBJ2-7	NA	16	TRBV5-1	TRBD2	CASSLDNSGRRYEQYF	TGCGCCAGCAGCTTGGATAACAGCGGGAGAAGGTACGAGCAGTACTTC
TRBJ1-1	NA	12	TRBV5-4	NA	CASSLINTEAFF	TGTGCCAGCAGCTTAATCAACACTGAAGCTTTCTTT